This record covers a single T cell receptor (beta chain). Other DNA sequences in the sample encode the same CDR3. The assay was immunoSEQ multiplex PCR, and TCRdb's table has in-frame clones only and misses some. The sample consists of 68,000 or so clones, roughly 92% of them appearing once. This record comes from a study of technical replicates of blood from a few donors. Germline V gene lookup returns CDR1 LNHDA and CDR2 SQIVND (reference sequence). The CDR3 is made up of 14 amino acids. Trimming stripped 3 bases from V and 3 bases from J, with 9 bases between. The rearrangement uses TRBV19 and TRBJ1-5; D possibly corresponds to TRBD1 (6 bases). The TCR originated in a human donor in good health. Sequenced sample: T cells isolated from PBMCs. CDR3 amino acids: CASSIRDTNQPQHF. The CDR3 nucleotides are TGTGCCAGTAGTATCCGGGACACCAATCAGCCCCAGCATTTT.